The source of this TCR beta chain is a study of blood T cells in healthy people across ages. Trimming left V 4 bases short and J 11 bases short, with 29 bases between. Germline V gene data show CDR1 as MNHEY and CDR2 as SVGAGI. The CDR3 has 17 residues. Combining a sample-barcoded 5' primer with a J-beta primer mix, a second PCR ran for about 6 to 11 cycles. TCRdb re-called the 5' RACE reads through MiXCR, storing one row per CDR3 protein. The sample has more than 750,000 distinct CDR3 sequences, about 28% seen once. This same sample was also part of a study on T cells of mothers and their children.

This sequence joins TRBV6-5 and TRBJ2-5; D perhaps matches TRBD1 (8 bases). The receptor comes from a woman aged 40 to 55 in good health. Sequencing was performed on blood. The CDR3 loop is CASSFSHPGLSTGEQYF. CDR3 coding DNA: TGTGCCAGCAGTTTCTCGCACCCGGGACTATCGACAGGGGAGCAGTACTTC.